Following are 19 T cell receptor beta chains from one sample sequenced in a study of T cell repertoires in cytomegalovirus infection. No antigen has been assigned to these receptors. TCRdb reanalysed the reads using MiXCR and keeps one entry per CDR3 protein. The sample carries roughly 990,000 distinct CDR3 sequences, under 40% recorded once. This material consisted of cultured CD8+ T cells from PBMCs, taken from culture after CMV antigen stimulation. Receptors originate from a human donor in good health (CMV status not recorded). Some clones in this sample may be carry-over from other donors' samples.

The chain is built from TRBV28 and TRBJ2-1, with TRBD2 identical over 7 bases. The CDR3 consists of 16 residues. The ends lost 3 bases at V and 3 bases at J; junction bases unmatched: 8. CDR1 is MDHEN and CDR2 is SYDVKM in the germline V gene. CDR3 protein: CASSFPPSGSYNEQFF. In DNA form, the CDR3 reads TGTGCCAGCAGTTTTCCGCCTAGCGGAAGCTACAATGAGCAGTTCTTC.

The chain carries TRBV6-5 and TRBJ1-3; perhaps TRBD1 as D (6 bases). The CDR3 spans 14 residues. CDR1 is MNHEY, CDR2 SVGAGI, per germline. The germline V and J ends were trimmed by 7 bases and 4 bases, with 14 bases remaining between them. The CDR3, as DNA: TGTGCCAGCACCTCAGCAGGGGTAGGAAACACCATATATTTT. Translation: CASTSAGVGNTIYF.

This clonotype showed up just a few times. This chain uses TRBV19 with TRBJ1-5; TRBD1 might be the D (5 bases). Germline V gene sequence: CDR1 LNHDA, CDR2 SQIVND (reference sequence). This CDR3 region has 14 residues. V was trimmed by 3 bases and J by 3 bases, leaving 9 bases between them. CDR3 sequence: CASSIGGYNQPQHF. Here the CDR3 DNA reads TGTGCCAGTAGTATCGGGGGTTACAATCAGCCCCAGCATTTT.

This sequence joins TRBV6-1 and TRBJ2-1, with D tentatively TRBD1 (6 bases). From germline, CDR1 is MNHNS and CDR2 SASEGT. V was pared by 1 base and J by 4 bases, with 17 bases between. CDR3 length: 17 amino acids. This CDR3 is CASSEVWTGQTYNEQFF. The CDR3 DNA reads TGTGCCAGCAGTGAAGTTTGGACCGGACAGACGTACAATGAGCAGTTCTTC.

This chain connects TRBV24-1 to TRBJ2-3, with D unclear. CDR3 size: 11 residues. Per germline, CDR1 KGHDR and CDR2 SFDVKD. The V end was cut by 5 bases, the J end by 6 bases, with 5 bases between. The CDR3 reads CATSGLDTQYF. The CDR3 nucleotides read TGTGCCACCAGTGGCCTGGATACGCAGTATTTT.

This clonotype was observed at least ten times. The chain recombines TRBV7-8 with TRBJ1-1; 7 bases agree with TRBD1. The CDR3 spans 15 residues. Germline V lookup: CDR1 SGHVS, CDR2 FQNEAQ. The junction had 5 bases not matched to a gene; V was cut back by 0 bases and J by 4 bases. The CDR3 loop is CASSLARQGGTEAFF. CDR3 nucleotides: TGTGCCAGCAGCTTAGCGCGACAGGGAGGCACTGAAGCTTTCTTT.

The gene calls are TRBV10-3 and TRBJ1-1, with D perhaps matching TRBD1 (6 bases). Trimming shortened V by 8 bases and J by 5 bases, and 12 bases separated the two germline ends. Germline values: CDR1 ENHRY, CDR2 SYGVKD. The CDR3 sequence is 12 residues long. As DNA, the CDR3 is TGTGCCATCCGCAACAGGGATACTGAAGCTTTCTTT. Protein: CAIRNRDTEAFF.

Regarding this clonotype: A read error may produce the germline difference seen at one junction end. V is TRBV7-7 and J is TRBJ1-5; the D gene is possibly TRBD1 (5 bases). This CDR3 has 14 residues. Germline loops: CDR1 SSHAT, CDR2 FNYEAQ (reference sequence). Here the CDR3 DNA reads TGTGCTAGCAGCTTAGAGCCAGGGTATCAGCCCCAGCATTTT. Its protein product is CASSLEPGYQPQHF. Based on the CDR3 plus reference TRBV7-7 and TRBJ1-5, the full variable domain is GAGVSQSPRYKVTKRGQDVTLRCDPISSHATLYWYQQALGQGPEFLTYFNYEAQPDKSGLPSDRFSAERPEGSISTLTIQRTEQRDSAMYRCASSLEPGYQPQHFGDGTRLSIL.

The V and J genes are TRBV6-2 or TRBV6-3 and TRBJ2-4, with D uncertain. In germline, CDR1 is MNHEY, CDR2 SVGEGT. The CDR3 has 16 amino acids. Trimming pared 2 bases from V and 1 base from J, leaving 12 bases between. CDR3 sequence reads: CASSYESRTAKNIQYF. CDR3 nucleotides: TGTGCCAGCAGTTACGAGTCCCGGACGGCCAAAAACATTCAGTACTTC.

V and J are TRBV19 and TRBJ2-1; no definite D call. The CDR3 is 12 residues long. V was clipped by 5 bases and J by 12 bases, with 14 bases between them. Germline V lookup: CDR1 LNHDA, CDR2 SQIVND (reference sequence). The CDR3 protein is CASSGTGGGQFF. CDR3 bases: TGTGCCAGTAGTGGTACGGGTGGTGGGCAGTTCTTC.

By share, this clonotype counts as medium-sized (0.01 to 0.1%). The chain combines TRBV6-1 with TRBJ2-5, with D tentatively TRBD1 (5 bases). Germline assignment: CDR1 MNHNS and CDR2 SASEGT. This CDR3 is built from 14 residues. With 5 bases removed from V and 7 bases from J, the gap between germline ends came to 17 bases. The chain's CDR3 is CASSRPGRARTQYF. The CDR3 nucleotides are TGTGCCAGCAGTAGACCAGGCAGGGCGAGGACCCAGTACTTC.

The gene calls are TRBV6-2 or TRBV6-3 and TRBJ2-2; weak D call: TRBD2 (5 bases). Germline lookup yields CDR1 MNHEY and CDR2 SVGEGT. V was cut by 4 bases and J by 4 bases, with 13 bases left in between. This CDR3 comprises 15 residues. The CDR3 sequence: CASSSIEGSTGELFF. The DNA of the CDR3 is TGTGCCAGCAGTTCCATCGAGGGCAGCACCGGGGAGCTGTTTTTT.

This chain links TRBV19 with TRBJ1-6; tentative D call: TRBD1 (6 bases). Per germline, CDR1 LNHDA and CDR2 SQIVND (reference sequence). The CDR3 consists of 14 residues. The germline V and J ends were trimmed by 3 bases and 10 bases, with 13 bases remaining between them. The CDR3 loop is CASSIAGGGSPLHF. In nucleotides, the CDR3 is TGTGCCAGTAGTATTGCGGGGGGCGGATCACCCCTCCACTTT.

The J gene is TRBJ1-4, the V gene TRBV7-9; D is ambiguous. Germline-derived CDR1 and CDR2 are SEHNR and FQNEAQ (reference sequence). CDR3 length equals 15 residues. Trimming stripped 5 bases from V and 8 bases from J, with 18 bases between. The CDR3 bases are TGTGCCAGCAGCCCTCCGGGCTCAGATGGCGAAAAACTGTTTTTT. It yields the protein CASSPPGSDGEKLFF.

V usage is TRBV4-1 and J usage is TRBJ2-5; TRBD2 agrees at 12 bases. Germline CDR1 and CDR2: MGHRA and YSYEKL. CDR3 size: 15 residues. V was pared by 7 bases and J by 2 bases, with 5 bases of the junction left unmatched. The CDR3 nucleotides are TGCGCCAGCACCCCTAGCGGGGGGGAACAAGAGACCCAGTACTTC. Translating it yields CASTPSGGEQETQYF.

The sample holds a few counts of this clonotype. The CDR3 DNA is TGTGCCAGCAAGCCCTACAAGGACCCCGGGGGGTATAGCAATCAGCCCCAGCATTTT. Translated: CASKPYKDPGGYSNQPQHF. This chain joins TRBV27 and TRBJ1-5; TRBD1 is a possible D gene (5 bases). Trimming left V 7 bases short and J 0 bases short, with 25 bases between. CDR3 size: 19 residues. Germline values: CDR1 MNHEY, CDR2 SMNVEV (reference sequence).

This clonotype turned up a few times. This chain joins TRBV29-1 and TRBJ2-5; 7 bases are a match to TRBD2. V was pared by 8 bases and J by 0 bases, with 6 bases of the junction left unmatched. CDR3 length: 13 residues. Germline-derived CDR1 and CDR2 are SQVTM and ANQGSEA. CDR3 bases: TGCAGCTTCGGGGGGACGAACCAAGAGACCCAGTACTTC. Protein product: CSFGGTNQETQYF. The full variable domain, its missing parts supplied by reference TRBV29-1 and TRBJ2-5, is SAVISQKPSRDICQRGTSLTIQCQVDSQVTMMFWYRQQPGQSLTLIATANQGSEATYESGFVIDKFPISRPNLTFSTLTVSNMSPEDSSIYLCSFGGTNQETQYFGPGTRLLVL.

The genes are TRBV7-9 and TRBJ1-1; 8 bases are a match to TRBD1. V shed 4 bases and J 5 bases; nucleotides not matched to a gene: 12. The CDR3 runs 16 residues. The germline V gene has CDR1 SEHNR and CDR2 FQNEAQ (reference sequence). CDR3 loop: CASSSPVGQGWTEAFF. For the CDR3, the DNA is TGTGCCAGCAGCTCACCGGTAGGACAGGGATGGACTGAAGCTTTCTTT.

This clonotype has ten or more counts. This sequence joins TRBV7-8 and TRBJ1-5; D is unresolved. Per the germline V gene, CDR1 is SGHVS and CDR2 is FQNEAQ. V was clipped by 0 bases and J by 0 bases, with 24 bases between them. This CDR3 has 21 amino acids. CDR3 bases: TGTGCCAGCAGCTTAGCATTTGGAACCAAAGGATTCCTTAATAGCAATCAGCCCCAGCATTTT. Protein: CASSLAFGTKGFLNSNQPQHF.